The rows below give T cell receptor beta chains drawn from one sample of a study of technical replicates of blood from a handful of donors. The repertoire was sequenced with immunoSEQ multiplex PCR; TCRdb's copy has only in-frame clones and lacks some. The sample contains tens of thousands of clones, about 86% of which appear only once. What was sequenced was PBMCs. These receptors were taken from a human donor in good health. Some clones in this sample may be carry-over from other donors' samples. CDR3s include the opening cysteine and the closing phenylalanine or tryptophan. The D gene is left open where the match is weak. Clone sizes are given selectively: once, few, many, or a class where the clone is expanded.

CDR3nt,CDR3aa,j_gene,v_gene,abundance,d_gene
TGTGCCAGCAGTCTCAGTTGGGGGGTCACTGAAGCTTTCTTT,CASSLSWGVTEAFF,TRBJ1-1,TRBV6-1,-,-
TGTGCCAGCAGTCCGCCCCTCGCGGAGACCCAGTACTTC,CASSPPLAETQYF,TRBJ2-5,TRBV5-4,-,-
TGTGCCACCAGCAGAGGCCCGTTTGACACCTACGAGCAGTACTTC,CATSRGPFDTYEQYF,TRBJ2-7,TRBV15,-,-
TGTGCCTGGAGTGTAACGAGATCTCAGGGGACTGGAAACACCATATATTTT,CAWSVTRSQGTGNTIYF,TRBJ1-3,TRBV30,-,-
TGTGCCAGCAGCAATACAGGGGGAACTGAAGCTTTCTTT,CASSNTGGTEAFF,TRBJ1-1,TRBV4-2,-,TRBD1
TGCAGCGTGGCGACGCAGGGAGGCGGCTACACCTTC,CSVATQGGGYTF,TRBJ1-2,TRBV29-1,-,-
TGTGCCAGCAGCCTCACTAGCGGTAGCACAGATACGCAGTATTTT,CASSLTSGSTDTQYF,TRBJ2-3,TRBV7-2,-,TRBD2
TGTGCCAGCAGCCCAGGGGCAGCAAATAGCAATCAGCCCCAGCATTTT,CASSPGAANSNQPQHF,TRBJ1-5,TRBV7-2,-,-
TGCGCCAGCAGGGGACAGTATAGTCAGCCCCAGCATTTT,CASRGQYSQPQHF,TRBJ1-5,TRBV10-1,-,TRBD1
TGTGCCAGCAGTAACTTCTTGGATACGCAGTATTTT,CASSNFLDTQYF,TRBJ2-3,TRBV6-5,-,-
TGCGCCAGCAGCTTCCAGTACCCTCTGGGGGGGGCTAATGAAAAACTGTTTTTT,CASSFQYPLGGANEKLFF,TRBJ1-4,TRBV4-1,-,-
TGTGCCTGGAGGAAAGGGACAGTAGCTGGAAACACCATATATTTT,CAWRKGTVAGNTIYF,TRBJ1-3,TRBV30,-,TRBD1
TGTGCCAGCAGCTTAGAAAGGTGGACAGGGGACACCGGCTCTGGAAACACCATATATTTT,CASSLERWTGDTGSGNTIYF,TRBJ1-3,TRBV7-8,-,TRBD1
TGTGCCAGCAGCCCGGGCGGGGGCGGGGAGACCCAGTACTTC,CASSPGGGGETQYF,TRBJ2-5,TRBV7-3,-,-
TGCGCCAGCAGCCCGCAGGAGGGATACGAGCAGTACTTC,CASSPQEGYEQYF,TRBJ2-7,TRBV4-3,-,-
TGTGCCAGCAGCTTAGATCCCCGGACTAGCGGGACATACAATGAGCAGTTCTTC,CASSLDPRTSGTYNEQFF,TRBJ2-1,TRBV7-6,-,TRBD2
TGCGCCAGCAGCCTCAGCCTACTGGGACACTACGAGCAGTACTTC,CASSLSLLGHYEQYF,TRBJ2-7,TRBV5-1,-,-
TGTGCCAGTAGTGCAGCGGGGAGCGACGACGAGCAGTACTTC,CASSAAGSDDEQYF,TRBJ2-7,TRBV19,-,TRBD2
TGTGCCAGCGGTACTAAGCCAGGGATTTATAGCAATCAGCCCCAGCATTTT,CASGTKPGIYSNQPQHF,TRBJ1-5,TRBV6-4,few,-
TGTGCCACCAGCAGGGGACAGGGGTTCACTGAAGCTTTCTTT,CATSRGQGFTEAFF,TRBJ1-1,TRBV15,-,TRBD1
TGCGCCAGCAGTGAACTAGCAAGCGAGCAGTACTTC,CASSELASEQYF,TRBJ2-7,TRBV10-1,-,-
TGTGCCAGCAGCGTAGGTCCCACGGGGACTGAAGCTTTCTTT,CASSVGPTGTEAFF,TRBJ1-1,TRBV9,-,-
TGTGCCTGGAGTGGGGGACTAGCGGGAGAAAATGAGCAGTTCTTC,CAWSGGLAGENEQFF,TRBJ2-1,TRBV30,once,TRBD2
TGTGCCAGCTCACCAGAATACACCCGTTATGGCTACACCTTC,CASSPEYTRYGYTF,TRBJ1-2,TRBV18,-,-
TGTGCCAGCAGCTTCGAGGTGGGACTAGTGAACACCGGGGAGCTGTTTTTT,CASSFEVGLVNTGELFF,TRBJ2-2,TRBV5-4,once,TRBD2
TGTGCCAGCGGAGGGGCGGGAGGAAGCGGGGAGCTGTTTTTT,CASGGAGGSGELFF,TRBJ2-2,TRBV9,-,TRBD2
TGTGCCAGCAGTGAACAGGGTAATGAAAAACTGTTTTTT,CASSEQGNEKLFF,TRBJ1-4,TRBV2,-,-
TGTGCCAGCAGAGGGGCAAACCAAGAGACCCAGTACTTC,CASRGANQETQYF,TRBJ2-5,TRBV6-5,-,-
TGTGCCAGCAGCTTAGCGAGAGATACGCAGTATTTT,CASSLARDTQYF,TRBJ2-3,TRBV7-6,-,-
TGCAGCGTGGGGACTCTCTACGAGCAGTACTTC,CSVGTLYEQYF,TRBJ2-7,TRBV29-1,once,-
TGTGCCAGCTCTAGGGGGAGTGCCTACGAGCAGTACTTC,CASSRGSAYEQYF,TRBJ2-7,TRBV28,-,-